This TCR beta chain was obtained from a study of blood T cell repertoires in COVID-19. About the study: Spain, Italy and the United States supplied samples that represented acute and convalescent COVID-19.

Some clones are missing from TCRdb's copy, which holds only in-frame ones; the method was immunoSEQ multiplex PCR. The sample includes 150,000 to 200,000 clones, over 75% of them seen just once. This CDR3 spans 16 amino acids. Trimming took 0 bases from V and 5 from J; bases not matched to a gene: 5. CDR1 and CDR2 from the germline V gene are SGHTA and FQGNSA. J is TRBJ2-5 and V is TRBV7-2; TRBD2 matches 11 bases. Sequencing input: peripheral blood. The TCR comes from a person aged 65 to 85 with COVID-19, enrolled during active disease. The CDR3 protein is CASSLASGRAWETQYF. In DNA, the CDR3 is TGTGCCAGCAGCTTAGCTAGCGGGAGGGCCTGGGAGACCCAGTACTTC.